Sequencing of this T cell receptor (beta chain) was carried out in a study of response to subunit inactivated influenza vaccine. Findings and limits, study-wide: Authors suggested seasonal influenza vaccinations each recruit few new T cells.

TCRdb re-called the RT-PCR reads through MiXCR, storing one row per CDR3 protein. The sample shows around 650,000 distinct CDR3 sequences, roughly 14% of them seen only once. CDR1 is LGHDT, CDR2 YNNKEL, per germline (reference sequence). The CDR3 contains 17 residues. The ends were cut back, 0 bases at V and 1 base at J, with 14 bases in the middle. The count of this clonotype is one. Its specificity is not known. The sample was PBMCs from blood, taken about 11 days after vaccination. The receptor's source is a man aged 45-65 years who received an inactivated influenza vaccine. The chain couples TRBV3-1 to TRBJ2-3; D is ambiguous. The CDR3 loop reads CASSQDRQVTGTDTQYF. DNA of the CDR3: TGTGCCAGCAGCCAAGATAGACAAGTCACCGGCACAGATACGCAGTATTTT.